The 12 T cell receptor beta chains listed next were all sequenced from one sample in a study of blood T cell repertoires in COVID-19. The method was immunoSEQ multiplex PCR; TCRdb's version includes in-frame clones alone and lacks a portion of them. This table has roughly 250,000 clones, about 91% appearing once. The sample taken for sequencing was PBMCs or T cells enriched from blood (not recorded which). These receptors originate from a middle-aged woman with acute COVID-19.

The chain has TRBV7-6 and TRBJ2-2; possible D gene TRBD1, 6 bases. V lost 4 bases and J lost 2, with 17 bases in between. The CDR3 is made up of 17 amino acids. Germline assignment: CDR1 SGHVS and CDR2 FNYEAQ. Written as DNA, the CDR3 is TGTGCCAGCAGCTCCAACCCGACCAGGGGAAACACCGGGGAGCTGTTTTTT. This gives the protein CASSSNPTRGNTGELFF.

V is TRBV30 and J is TRBJ1-5; D is perhaps TRBD1 (6 bases). The germline CDR1 and CDR2 sequences are GTSNPN and SVGIG (reference sequence). V was cut by 0 bases and J by 2 bases, with 14 bases left in between. This CDR3 region has 16 residues. The CDR3 sequence is CAWSVWGGRGNQPQHF. The CDR3 DNA sequence: TGTGCCTGGAGTGTCTGGGGGGGGCGCGGCAATCAGCCCCAGCATTTT.

The chain uses TRBV2 and TRBJ2-4, with 9 bases matching TRBD2. The CDR3 contains 18 residues. Germline V gives CDR1 SNHLY, CDR2 FYNNEI. Trimming took 10 bases from V and 0 from J; bases not matched to a gene: 16. DNA for the CDR3: TGTGCCACCCGGCCGGCAGCGGGAGGCTCAAAAGCCAAAAACATTCAGTACTTC. As protein: CATRPAAGGSKAKNIQYF. The entire variable domain, with the rest obtained from reference TRBV2 and TRBJ2-4, is as follows: EPEVTQTPSHQVTQMGQEVILRCVPISNHLYFYWYRQILGQKVEFLVSFYNNEISEKSEIFDDQFSVERPDGSNFTLKIRSTKLEDSAMYFCATRPAAGGSKAKNIQYFGAGTRLSVL.

This clone is a singleton in its sample. CDR3 residues: CASSLFSSYEQYF. CDR3 coding DNA: TGTGCCAGCAGTCTTTTTAGCTCCTACGAGCAGTACTTC. The chain employs TRBV27 and TRBJ2-7; D is ambiguous. Germline loops: CDR1 MNHEY, CDR2 SMNVEV (reference sequence). The V end was cut by 5 bases, the J end by 0 bases, with 8 bases between. The CDR3 has 13 amino acids.

About this clone itself: The junction does not match germline at one end; this may be a read error. This chain joins TRBV7-7 and TRBJ2-1; TRBD2 agrees at 11 bases. This CDR3 region has 15 residues. CDR1 is SSHAT and CDR2 is FNYEAQ in the germline V gene (reference sequence). This CDR3 reads CASSPGLAEYNEQFF. The CDR3 DNA follows: TGTGCTAGCAGCCCGGGACTAGCGGAATACAATGAGCAGTTCTTC. Full variable domain (rest looked up from reference TRBV7-7 and TRBJ2-1): GAGVSQSPRYKVTKRGQDVTLRCDPISSHATLYWYQQALGQGPEFLTYFNYEAQPDKSGLPSDRFSAERPEGSISTLTIQRTEQRDSAMYRCASSPGLAEYNEQFFGPGTRLTVL.

The CDR3 region is CASSLSGHPSGANVLTF. In DNA form, the CDR3 reads TGTGCCAGCAGTTTATCGGGACACCCCTCTGGGGCCAACGTCCTGACTTTC. V usage is TRBV27 and J usage is TRBJ2-6, with D tentatively TRBD1 (6 bases). The CDR3 loop spans 17 amino acids. Trimming stripped 0 bases from V and 0 bases from J, with 9 bases between. Per the germline V gene, CDR1 is MNHEY and CDR2 is SMNVEV (reference sequence).

The V and J genes are TRBV7-2 and TRBJ1-2; 7 bases fit TRBD1. Losses at the gene ends were 9 bases for V and 2 bases for J; bases not matched to a gene: 15. Germline lookup yields CDR1 SGHTA and CDR2 FQGNSA. CDR3 length: 16 residues. CDR3 sequence: CASTLAGGRGNYGYTF. CDR3 in DNA: TGTGCCAGTACCCTAGCAGGGGGGAGAGGGAACTATGGCTACACCTTC. Complete variable domain (other parts from reference TRBV7-2 and TRBJ1-2): GAGVSQSPSNKVTEKGKDVELRCDPISGHTALYWYRQSLGQGLEFLIYFQGNSAPDKSGLPSDRFSAERTGGSVSTLTIQRTQQEDSAVYLCASTLAGGRGNYGYTFGSGTRLTVV.

The chain recombines TRBV28 with TRBJ2-1; 10 bases match TRBD2. This CDR3 has 16 amino acids. The V and J ends lost 5 bases and 4 bases, in that order; junction bases with no gene match: 8. The germline V gene has CDR1 MDHEN and CDR2 SYDVKM. CDR3 nucleotide sequence: TGTGCCAGCAGTCGGACTAGCGGAGCCACTTACAATGAGCAGTTCTTC. Amino acids: CASSRTSGATYNEQFF.

The chain couples TRBV30 to TRBJ1-3, with D possibly being TRBD1 (5 bases). The germline V gene has CDR1 GTSNPN and CDR2 SVGIG (reference sequence). The CDR3 runs to 16 residues. V was trimmed by 2 bases and J by 0 bases, leaving 14 bases between them. CDR3 in DNA: TGTGCCTGGAGTAAGGGGTTCCTAAGCTCTGGAAACACCATATATTTT. Its protein is CAWSKGFLSSGNTIYF.

V is TRBV6-5 and J is TRBJ1-1; TRBD1 matches at 12 bases. V dropped 6 bases and J dropped 4; count of bases not matched to a gene: 6. Germline-derived CDR1 and CDR2 are MNHEY and SVGAGI. The CDR3 is 15 amino acids. This chain's CDR3 is CASRVGTGGRTEAFF. CDR3 nucleotide sequence: TGTGCCAGCAGAGTTGGGACAGGGGGCCGCACTGAAGCTTTCTTT.

The chain combines TRBV30 with TRBJ1-4, with TRBD1 matching over 9 bases. The trim removed 3 bases at V and 8 bases at J, leaving 10 bases unmatched. This CDR3 is built from 15 residues. Looked up from germline, CDR1 is GTSNPN and CDR2 is SVGIG (reference sequence). CDR3 loop: CAWSDGRQGGEKLFF. The CDR3 bases are TGTGCCTGGAGCGACGGGCGACAGGGGGGAGAAAAACTGTTTTTT.

This rearrangement joins TRBV7-9 to TRBJ1-6; D is uncertain. V lost 6 bases and J 10 bases, leaving 10 bases between the germline ends. Germline lookup yields CDR1 SEHNR and CDR2 FQNEAQ (reference sequence). The CDR3 spans 12 residues. CDR3 DNA sequence: TGTGCCAGCAGTTCAGAGGGATCACCCCTCCACTTT. It codes for CASSSEGSPLHF.